This T cell receptor (beta chain) emerged from a study of monozygotic twins with inflammatory bowel disease. The study subjected TCRalpha and TCRbeta cDNA to two nested PCRs of approximately 16 and 10 cycles. Each CDR3 protein gets one entry in TCRdb, which reprocessed the 5' RACE reads and gives no DNA. Its table lists approximately 160,000 distinct CDR3 sequences. This TCR was recovered from a human donor with ulcerative colitis or Crohn's disease, or a healthy co-twin of an affected twin (not recorded which). Source material: blood.

The CDR3 spells CASREKNSPLHF. The V call is TRBV25-1, the J call TRBJ1-6. The germline V gene encodes CDR1 MGHDK and CDR2 SYGVNS. There are 12 residues in the CDR3.